This TCR beta chain was sequenced for a study of neurological immune-mediated disorders. Findings and caveats of the study: The most TCR clonal expansion was seen in HTLV-1-associated myelopathy, whereas the least was seen in multiple sclerosis, below the level in healthy controls. CDR3 amino acid sequences found in expanded clones were never shared across subjects, suggesting private repertoires in all groups.

Sequencing runs each yielded over 190 million TCR-beta sequences from 15-18 subjects. Each CDR3 protein is one row after TCRdb ran MiXCR on the 5' RACE reads. The profile covers tens of thousands of distinct CDR3 sequences, with approximately 14% appearing a single time and 27% taken by the ten largest. CDR1 and CDR2 (germline): SEHNR, FQNEAQ (reference sequence). V gave up 5 bases and J gave up 8 bases, with 18 bases separating them. The CDR3 sequence is 14 residues long. The table lists this clonotype with many counts. Its antigen is not identified. Where libraries were unsorted, they were derived from 2 million PBMCs stored at -80 degrees C.

Specimen: PBMCs. The clonotype comes from a woman in her forties or fifties with HTLV-1-associated myelopathy (HAM/TSP). V and J are TRBV7-9 and TRBJ1-1, with a weak D call TRBD1 (5 bases). CDR3 sequence reads: CASSTGTVRSEAFF. Written as DNA, the CDR3 is TGTGCCAGCAGCACCGGGACCGTCCGGTCGGAAGCTTTCTTT. Together with reference TRBV7-9 and TRBJ1-1, the CDR3 gives the full variable domain: DTGVSQNPRHKITKRGQNVTFRCDPISEHNRLYWYRQTLGQGPEFLTYFQNEAQLEKSRLLSDRFSAERPKGSFSTLEIQRTEQGDSAMYLCASSTGTVRSEAFFGQGTRLTVV.